What follows describes a single TCR beta chain. As yet, its antigen is unknown. Each CDR3 protein is one row after TCRdb ran MiXCR on the 5' RACE reads. The profile covers fewer than 550,000 distinct CDR3 sequences, with about 5% appearing a single time and roughly 3.5% taken by the ten largest. The data are from a study of CD8 T cells in ankylosing spondylitis. General study findings and limits: Characteristic, it appeared, of ankylosing spondylitis blood was a TCR beta motif of eight highly homologous variants.

Sequenced sample: blood, either unsorted or a sorted T cell fraction (not recorded which). This sequence originates from a male donor with ankylosing spondylitis.

CDR3 sequence (DNA): TGTGCCAGCAGTTCTTTCGGCTCCTACAATGAGCAGTTCTTC. Protein product: CASSSFGSYNEQFF. The rearrangement uses TRBV6-5 and TRBJ2-1; D ambiguous. Looked up from germline, CDR1 is MNHEY and CDR2 is SVGAGI. The CDR3 is 14 residues long. Trimming cost V 4 bases and J 0 bases, with 7 bases left between them.